This TCR beta chain was identified in a study of cytomegalovirus exposure and HLA in healthy donors. With 60 Vbeta and 13 Jbeta primers, the PCR was carried out. Profiled with immunoSEQ multiplex PCR; TCRdb holds only in-frame clones, not every one. The sample has 120,000 to 150,000 clones, 61% seen once; the top ten hold around 1.9%. At collection, donors were nominally healthy, but unrecorded immune exposures were probable. A word on this clone: Antigen unknown.

V lost 8 bases to trimming and J lost 0 bases, with 16 bases between them. The germline CDR1 and CDR2 sequences are MNHEY and SVGAGI. This CDR3 has 15 residues. General study results and limits: A later analysis showed TCR association rates differing by HLA locus, peaking at DRB1 and lowest at HLA-C. HLA alleles showed associations with some 17,000 TCR beta sequences in a later analysis, at a 0.05 false discovery rate.

The receptor's source is a male donor in good health and CMV-seronegative. Sequences were obtained from PBMCs. This rearrangement joins TRBV6-5 to TRBJ1-1; tentative D call: TRBD1 (5 bases). The CDR3 loop reads CASQGLSVMNTEAFF. The DNA for the CDR3 is TGTGCCAGCCAGGGTTTGTCGGTGATGAACACTGAAGCTTTCTTT.